This T cell receptor beta chain stems from a study of regulatory T cells in long-lasting Graves disease. Study-level findings and limits: Persistent cases favored TRBV28, TRBJ1-2 and TRBJ2-5.

In this sample, this clonotype turned up many times. Its cognate antigen is unknown. The time point: newly diagnosed GD, antithyroid drugs for less than 3 months. PBMC-derived RNA was used for the TCR library. The V and J ends lost 6 bases and 8 bases respectively, with 15 bases between them. Per the germline V gene, CDR1 is MNHNS and CDR2 is SASEGT. The CDR3 loop spans 13 amino acids. Arm-PCR of CDR3 regions with iRepertoire HTBI primers generated TCR beta libraries. TCRdb independently ran MiXCR on the multiplex PCR reads; one entry per CDR3 protein. The table has under 400,000 distinct CDR3 sequences, 16% seen once. Another study also made use of these data, one on T cells in Graves' hyperthyroidism and ophthalmopathy.

This sample comprised peripheral blood mononuclear cells (PBMCs), obtained at new diagnosis, from a patient treated with antithyroid drugs. The TCR originated in a man in his forties with Graves disease. The chain carries TRBV6-1 and TRBJ2-3; possible D gene TRBD2, 7 bases. This CDR3 is CASRLWRGGTQYF. The CDR3 DNA reads as TGTGCCAGCAGGCTCTGGAGGGGGGGTACGCAGTATTTT.